This passage covers 17 T cell receptor beta chains from one sample sequenced in a study of ipilimumab plus nivolumab after autologous stem cell transplantation. TCRdb's copy holds only in-frame clones and misses some; the assay was immunoSEQ multiplex PCR. The sample lists roughly 17,000 clones, roughly 84% occurring once. The sample consisted of PBMCs, taken in a trial of ipilimumab plus nivolumab as post-transplant consolidation. These receptors all come from a male donor with diffuse large B-cell lymphoma.

The chain is built from TRBV7-3 and TRBJ2-7; 12 bases align to TRBD2. V trimming: 2 bases; J trimming: 2 bases; junction bases outside the gene matches: 4. Germline assignment: CDR1 SGHTA and CDR2 FQGTGA. The CDR3 runs 16 residues. The CDR3 DNA follows: TGTGCCAGCAGCTTATCTAGCGGGAGGGTCCCCTACGAGCAGTACTTC. It is translated as CASSLSSGRVPYEQYF.

The rearrangement links TRBV10-3 to TRBJ2-2; TRBD1 matches at 7 bases. There are 13 residues in the CDR3. V was pared by 7 bases and J by 6 bases, with 5 bases of the junction left unmatched. The germline gives CDR1 ENHRY, CDR2 SYGVKD. CDR3 DNA sequence: TGTGCCATCAACACAGGGGTATCCGGGGAGCTGTTTTTT. Residues: CAINTGVSGELFF.

This rearrangement joins TRBV10-2 to TRBJ1-3, with D uncertain. This CDR3 is built from 15 residues. Germline assignment: CDR1 WSHSY and CDR2 SAAADI. Trimming took 6 bases from V and 1 from J, leaving 13 bases between them. CDR3 nucleotide sequence: TGCGCCAGCAGCGACCCCTCAGGATCTGGAAACACCATATATTTT. It translates to CASSDPSGSGNTIYF.

The chain recombines TRBV30 with TRBJ1-4, with 7 bases aligning to TRBD1. The CDR3 runs to 15 residues. Germline CDR1 GTSNPN, CDR2 SVGIG (reference sequence). V shed 3 bases and J 3 bases; nucleotides not matched to a gene: 7. CDR3 loop: CAWRAQGVPNEKLFF. CDR3 coding DNA: TGTGCCTGGAGGGCCCAGGGGGTACCTAATGAAAAACTGTTTTTT.

V and J are TRBV11-1 and TRBJ2-7; D is unresolved. Germline V gene sequence: CDR1 SGHAT, CDR2 FQDESV (reference sequence). The CDR3 totals 15 residues. The V end was cut by 2 bases, the J end by 1 base, with 12 bases between. Here the CDR3 reads CASSLYMDGSYEQYF. The CDR3 DNA is TGTGCCAGCAGCTTATATATGGACGGTTCCTACGAGCAGTACTTC.

The chain recombines TRBV5-5 with TRBJ2-3, with 9 positions matching TRBD2. CDR1 is SGHKS and CDR2 is YYEKEE in the germline V gene (reference sequence). Trimming at V came to 1 base and at J to 0 bases, leaving 12 bases not matched to a gene. CDR3 length: 19 amino acids. CDR3 protein: CASSLISGSFLESTDTQYF. In nucleotides, the CDR3 is TGTGCCAGCAGCTTGATTAGCGGGAGTTTCCTTGAAAGCACAGATACGCAGTATTTT.

The J gene is TRBJ2-5, the V gene TRBV2, with 12 bases fitting TRBD2. Germline CDR1 SNHLY, CDR2 FYNNEI. CDR3 size: 13 residues. V trimming: 7 bases; J trimming: 4 bases; junction bases outside the gene matches: 1. The CDR3 reads CASTGLAGETQYF. The CDR3, as DNA: TGTGCCAGCACGGGACTAGCGGGAGAGACCCAGTACTTC.

The chain couples TRBV11-3 to TRBJ2-3; D not certain. Germline values: CDR1 SGHNT, CDR2 YENEEA. The CDR3 extends over 12 amino acids. Trimming shortened V by 5 bases and J by 5 bases, and 8 bases separated the two germline ends. This CDR3 reads CASSPPRDTQYF. The CDR3 DNA reads as TGTGCCAGCAGCCCGCCGCGAGATACGCAGTATTTT.

The chain employs TRBV11-2 and TRBJ2-7; 9 nucleotides match TRBD1. The germline CDR1 and CDR2 sequences are SGHAT and FQNNGV. CDR3 length equals 12 residues. The V segment lost 5 bases and the J segment 6 bases; nucleotides outside the gene matches: 2. The chain's CDR3 is CASSQDRGEQYF. CDR3 nucleotide sequence: TGTGCCAGCAGCCAGGACAGGGGCGAGCAGTACTTC.

This chain joins TRBV7-8 and TRBJ1-1; weak D call: TRBD1 (6 bases). The V end lost 5 bases, the J end lost 1 base, and 8 bases lay between the germline ends. The CDR3 contains 13 residues. From germline, CDR1 is SGHVS and CDR2 FQNEAQ. The CDR3 nucleotides are TGTGCCAGCAGCGAGGACAGGAACACTGAAGCTTTCTTT. The encoded protein is CASSEDRNTEAFF.

The chain has TRBV30 and TRBJ2-7, with D hard to call. V was shortened by 4 bases and J by 4 bases, with 14 bases between the two germline ends. CDR1 is GTSNPN, CDR2 SVGIG, per germline (reference sequence). CDR3 length equals 13 residues. The CDR3, as DNA: TGTGCCTGGACCACCGGGTTACGGTACGAGCAGTACTTC. Translation: CAWTTGLRYEQYF.

The chain links TRBV7-9 to TRBJ1-4; the D is unclear. The CDR3 sequence is 17 residues long. Germline values: CDR1 SEHNR, CDR2 FQNEAQ (reference sequence). V shed 5 bases and J shed 1 base, with 17 bases lying between them. In DNA form, the CDR3 reads TGTGCCAGCAGCCCCATACCCCAAGCCGGAACTAATGAAAAACTGTTTTTT. It codes for CASSPIPQAGTNEKLFF.

This clone has only one observation. This chain uses TRBV7-9 with TRBJ1-1; a weak D match, TRBD1 (6 bases). The germline V gene has CDR1 SEHNR and CDR2 FQNEAQ (reference sequence). V lost 5 bases, J lost 0 bases, and 25 bases lay in between. The CDR3 length is 19 residues. DNA of the CDR3: TGTGCCAGCAGCCCAATTAGGGGACACAGGGAACCGGTGAACACTGAAGCTTTCTTT. Its translation: CASSPIRGHREPVNTEAFF. Based on the CDR3 plus reference TRBV7-9 and TRBJ1-1, the full variable domain is DTGVSQNPRHKITKRGQNVTFRCDPISEHNRLYWYRQTLGQGPEFLTYFQNEAQLEKSRLLSDRFSAERPKGSFSTLEIQRTEQGDSAMYLCASSPIRGHREPVNTEAFFGQGTRLTVV.

The gene calls are TRBV27 and TRBJ1-5; D remains unclear. The CDR3 has 15 residues. Trimming removed 1 base from V and 4 bases from J, with 11 bases in between. Germline CDR1 is MNHEY and CDR2 is SMNVEV (reference sequence). CDR3: CASSLFWGSNQPQHF. The CDR3 nucleotides read TGTGCCAGCAGTTTATTTTGGGGAAGTAATCAGCCCCAGCATTTT.

The sample holds a few counts of this clone. The chain combines TRBV4-1 with TRBJ1-2; D remains unclear. Trimming stripped 4 bases from V and 2 bases from J, with 11 bases between. The length of the CDR3 is 14 residues. Germline V gene sequence: CDR1 MGHRA, CDR2 YSYEKL. The CDR3 coding sequence is TGCGCCAGCAGCCGCTCGACATTGAACTATGGCTACACCTTC. Encoded protein: CASSRSTLNYGYTF.

In its sample, this clone was seen a few times. The V call is TRBV29-1, the J call TRBJ1-5, with D maybe TRBD1 (5 bases). Trimming removed 5 bases at V and 6 bases at J, with 14 bases between. The length of the CDR3 is 13 residues. Germline V gene lookup returns CDR1 SQVTM and CDR2 ANQGSEA. CDR3 loop: CSVLWGEGQPQHF. CDR3 DNA: TGCAGCGTTCTTTGGGGGGAAGGTCAGCCCCAGCATTTT.

Within the sample, this clone is medium-sized. The gene calls are TRBV28 and TRBJ2-2; D is possibly TRBD2 (5 bases). The ends were cut back, 8 bases at V and 0 bases at J, with 13 bases in the middle. The CDR3 spans 15 residues. CDR1 and CDR2 from the germline V gene are MDHEN and SYDVKM. DNA of the CDR3: TGTGCCAGCCGGTTCGGGGAACCGAACACCGGGGAGCTGTTTTTT. This codes for CASRFGEPNTGELFF.